This record looks at one TCR beta chain sequence and its context. Antigen: not known. Possible read error: a much larger clone is one base away. CDR1 PRHDT and CDR2 FYEKMQ come from the germline V gene (reference sequence). The CDR3 contains 14 residues. Trimming took off 4 bases at V and 5 bases at J, with 15 bases between the two ends. There were TCR beta CDR3 regions amplified from RNA transcripts. HTBI primers were used for first-round RT-PCR of the TCR CDR3. TCRdb re-analysed the multiplex PCR reads in MiXCR, keeping a single row per CDR3 protein. In the table there are fewer than 750,000 distinct CDR3 sequences, approximately 15% of which are singletons. Those patients with uncontrolled infection, other autoimmune disease, pregnancy or lactation were excluded. Thyroid ultrasound and orbital computed tomography, with clinical symptoms and serum thyroxine and TRAb, informed diagnoses. The data stem from a study of T cells in Graves' hyperthyroidism and ophthalmopathy.

Study-level points and caveats: Ophthalmopathy could be told apart from stable hyperthyroidism with a 13 V-J model.

The specimen was blood. The TCR comes from a woman in her 40s with Graves' ophthalmopathy. The chain carries TRBV13 and TRBJ2-7; D is undetermined. CDR3: CASSSTNPRNEQYF. The DNA for the CDR3 is TGTGCCAGCAGCTCAACCAACCCCCGTAACGAGCAGTACTTC.